This entry concerns a single T cell receptor (beta chain). This sample is part of a study of OX40 agonist ivuxolimab in advanced cancers. In germline, CDR1 is SQVTM, CDR2 ANQGSEA. CDR3 size: 13 residues. The V and J ends lost 7 bases and 0 bases respectively, with 9 bases between them. Only in-frame clones appear in the TCRdb table, and some are missing; sequencing was by immunoSEQ multiplex PCR. This sample yields 6,000 or so clones, of which around 80% are seen a single time; 20% to 25% belongs to the top ten. Sequences were derived from CD4+ or CD8+ T cells sorted from blood, sampled in a trial of the OX40 agonist ivuxolimab. The receptor's source is an adult with an advanced solid tumor such as melanoma, head and neck, liver or kidney cancer. The rearrangement links TRBV29-1 to TRBJ1-4; D gene ambiguous. CDR3 bases: TGCAGCGGGAGGGCCGCAACTAATGAAAAACTGTTTTTT. Amino acids: CSGRAATNEKLFF.